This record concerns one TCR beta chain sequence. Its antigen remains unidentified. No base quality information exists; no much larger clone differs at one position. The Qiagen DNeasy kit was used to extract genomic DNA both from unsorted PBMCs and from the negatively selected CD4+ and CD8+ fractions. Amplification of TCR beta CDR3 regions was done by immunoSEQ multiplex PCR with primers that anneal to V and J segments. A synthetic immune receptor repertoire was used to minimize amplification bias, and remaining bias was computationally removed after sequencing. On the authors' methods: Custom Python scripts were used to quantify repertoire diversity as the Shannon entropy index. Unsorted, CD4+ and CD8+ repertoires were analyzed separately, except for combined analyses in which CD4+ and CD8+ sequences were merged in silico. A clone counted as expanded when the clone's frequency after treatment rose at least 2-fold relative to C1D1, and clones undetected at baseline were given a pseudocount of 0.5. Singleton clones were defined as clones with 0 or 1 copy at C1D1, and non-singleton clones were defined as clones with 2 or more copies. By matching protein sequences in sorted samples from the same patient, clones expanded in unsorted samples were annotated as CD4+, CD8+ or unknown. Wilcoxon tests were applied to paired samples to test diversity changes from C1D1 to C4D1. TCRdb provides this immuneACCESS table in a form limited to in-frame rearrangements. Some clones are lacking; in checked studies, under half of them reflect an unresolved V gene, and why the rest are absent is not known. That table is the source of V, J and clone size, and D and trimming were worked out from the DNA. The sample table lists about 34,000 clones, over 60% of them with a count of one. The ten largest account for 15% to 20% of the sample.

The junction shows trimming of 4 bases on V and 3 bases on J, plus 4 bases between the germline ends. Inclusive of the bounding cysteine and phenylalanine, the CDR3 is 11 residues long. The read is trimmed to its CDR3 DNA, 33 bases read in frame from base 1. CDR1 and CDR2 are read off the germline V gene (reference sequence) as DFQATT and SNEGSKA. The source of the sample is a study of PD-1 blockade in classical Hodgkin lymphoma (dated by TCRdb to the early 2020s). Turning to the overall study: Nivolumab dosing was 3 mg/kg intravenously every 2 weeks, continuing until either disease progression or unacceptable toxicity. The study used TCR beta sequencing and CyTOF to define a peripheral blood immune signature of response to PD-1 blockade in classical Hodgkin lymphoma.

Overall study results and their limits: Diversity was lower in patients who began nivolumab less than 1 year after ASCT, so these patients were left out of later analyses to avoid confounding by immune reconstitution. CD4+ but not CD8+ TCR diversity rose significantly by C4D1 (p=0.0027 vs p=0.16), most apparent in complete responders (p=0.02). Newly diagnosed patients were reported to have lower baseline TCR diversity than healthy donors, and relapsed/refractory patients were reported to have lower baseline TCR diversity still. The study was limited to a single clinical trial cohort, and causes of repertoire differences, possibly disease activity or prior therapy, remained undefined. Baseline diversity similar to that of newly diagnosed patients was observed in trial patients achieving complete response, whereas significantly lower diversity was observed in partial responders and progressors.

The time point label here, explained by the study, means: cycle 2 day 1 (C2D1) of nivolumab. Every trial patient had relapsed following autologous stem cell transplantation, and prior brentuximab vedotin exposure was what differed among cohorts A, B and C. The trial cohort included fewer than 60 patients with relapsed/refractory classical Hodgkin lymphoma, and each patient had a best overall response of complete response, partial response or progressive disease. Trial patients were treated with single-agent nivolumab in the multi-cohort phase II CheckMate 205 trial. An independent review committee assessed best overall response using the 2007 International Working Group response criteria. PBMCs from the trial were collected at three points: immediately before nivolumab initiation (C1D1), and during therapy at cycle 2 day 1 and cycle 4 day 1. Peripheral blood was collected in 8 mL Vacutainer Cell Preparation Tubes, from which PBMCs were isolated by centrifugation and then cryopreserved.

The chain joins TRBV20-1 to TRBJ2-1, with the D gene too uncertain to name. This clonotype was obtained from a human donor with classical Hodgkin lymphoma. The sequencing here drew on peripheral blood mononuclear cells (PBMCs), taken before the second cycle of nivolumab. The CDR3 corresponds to CSANDYNEQFF. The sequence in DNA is TGCAGTGCTAACGACTACAATGAGCAGTTCTTC.